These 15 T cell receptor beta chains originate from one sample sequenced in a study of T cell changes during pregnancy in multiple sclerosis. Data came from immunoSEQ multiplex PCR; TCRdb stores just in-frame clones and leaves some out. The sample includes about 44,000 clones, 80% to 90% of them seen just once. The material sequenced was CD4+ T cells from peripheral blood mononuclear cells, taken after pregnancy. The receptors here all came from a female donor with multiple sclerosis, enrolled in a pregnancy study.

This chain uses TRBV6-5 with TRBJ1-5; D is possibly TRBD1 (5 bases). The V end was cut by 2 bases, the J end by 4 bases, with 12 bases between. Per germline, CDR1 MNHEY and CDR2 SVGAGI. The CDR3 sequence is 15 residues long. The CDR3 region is CASSYGAETNQPQHF. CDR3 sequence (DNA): TGTGCCAGCAGTTACGGGGCCGAGACAAATCAGCCCCAGCATTTT.

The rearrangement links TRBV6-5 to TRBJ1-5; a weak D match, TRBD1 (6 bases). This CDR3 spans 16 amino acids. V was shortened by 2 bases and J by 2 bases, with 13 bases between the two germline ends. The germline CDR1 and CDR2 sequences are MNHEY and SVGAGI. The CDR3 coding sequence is TGTGCCAGCAGTTACAGCGCGGGGGCTGGCAATCAGCCCCAGCATTTT. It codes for CASSYSAGAGNQPQHF.

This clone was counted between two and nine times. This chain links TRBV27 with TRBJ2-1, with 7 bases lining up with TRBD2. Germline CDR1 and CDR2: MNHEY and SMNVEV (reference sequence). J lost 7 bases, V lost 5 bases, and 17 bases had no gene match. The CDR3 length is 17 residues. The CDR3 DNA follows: TGTGCCAGCAGTCCTAGGAGCGGGACGGGAATGAGTAATGAGCAGTTCTTC. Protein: CASSPRSGTGMSNEQFF.

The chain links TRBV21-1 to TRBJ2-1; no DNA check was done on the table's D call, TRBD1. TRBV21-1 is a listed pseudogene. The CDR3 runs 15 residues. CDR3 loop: CASSKVEGQYNEQFF. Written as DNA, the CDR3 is TGTGCCAGCAGCAAAGTAGAGGGACAGTACAATGAGCAGTTCTTC.

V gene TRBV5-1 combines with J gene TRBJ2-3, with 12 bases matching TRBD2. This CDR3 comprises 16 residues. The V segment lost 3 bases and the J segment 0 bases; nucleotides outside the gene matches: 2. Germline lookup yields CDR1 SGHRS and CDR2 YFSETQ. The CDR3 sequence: CASSSGLAGSTDTQYF. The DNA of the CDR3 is TGCGCCAGCAGCTCGGGACTAGCGGGTAGCACAGATACGCAGTATTTT.

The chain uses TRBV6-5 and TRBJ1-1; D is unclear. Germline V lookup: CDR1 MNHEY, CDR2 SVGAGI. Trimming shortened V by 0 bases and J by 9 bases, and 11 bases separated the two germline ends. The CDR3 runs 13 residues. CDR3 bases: TGTGCCAGCAGTTACTCGGAAGCGAACAAAGCTTTCTTT. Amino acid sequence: CASSYSEANKAFF.

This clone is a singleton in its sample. In DNA form, the CDR3 reads TGTGCCAGCAGCTTAGCGGGAGGTCTTAGGAACACCGGGGAGCTGTTTTTT. Amino acids: CASSLAGGLRNTGELFF. The rearrangement joins TRBV11-3 to TRBJ2-2; 7 nucleotides align to TRBD2. CDR1 SGHNT and CDR2 YENEEA come from the germline V gene. V shed 1 base, J shed 1 base, and the junction held 6 bases outside the gene matches. The CDR3 spans 17 residues. Full variable domain (missing parts from reference TRBV11-3 and TRBJ2-2): EAGVVQSPRYKIIEKKQPVAFWCNPISGHNTLYWYLQNLGQGPELLIRYENEEAVDDSQLPKDRFSAERLKGVDSTLKIQPAELGDSAVYLCASSLAGGLRNTGELFFGEGSRLTVL.

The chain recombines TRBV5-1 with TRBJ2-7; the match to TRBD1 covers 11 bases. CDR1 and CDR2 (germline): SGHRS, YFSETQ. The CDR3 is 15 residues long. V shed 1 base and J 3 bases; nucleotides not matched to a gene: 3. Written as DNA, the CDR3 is TGCGCCAGCAGCTTGTCCGGGACAGGGGGCTACGAGCAGTACTTC. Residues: CASSLSGTGGYEQYF.

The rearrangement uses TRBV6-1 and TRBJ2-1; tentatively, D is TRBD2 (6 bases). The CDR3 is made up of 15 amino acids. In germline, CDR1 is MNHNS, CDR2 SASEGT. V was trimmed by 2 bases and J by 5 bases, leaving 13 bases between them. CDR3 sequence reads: CASSEWTGDHNEQFF. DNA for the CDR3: TGTGCCAGCAGTGAATGGACGGGAGATCACAATGAGCAGTTCTTC.

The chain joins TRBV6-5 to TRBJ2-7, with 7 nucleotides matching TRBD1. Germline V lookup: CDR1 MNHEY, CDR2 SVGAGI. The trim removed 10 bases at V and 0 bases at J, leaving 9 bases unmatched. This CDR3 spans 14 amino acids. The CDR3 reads CATKQGLSSYEQYF. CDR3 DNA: TGTGCCACCAAACAGGGGTTGAGCTCCTACGAGCAGTACTTC.

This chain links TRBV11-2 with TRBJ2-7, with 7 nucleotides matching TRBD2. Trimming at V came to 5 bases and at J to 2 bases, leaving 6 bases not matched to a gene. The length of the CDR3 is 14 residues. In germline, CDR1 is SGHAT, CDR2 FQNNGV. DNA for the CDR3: TGTGCCAGCAGCATAATCGGGACTACCTACGAGCAGTACTTC. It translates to CASSIIGTTYEQYF.

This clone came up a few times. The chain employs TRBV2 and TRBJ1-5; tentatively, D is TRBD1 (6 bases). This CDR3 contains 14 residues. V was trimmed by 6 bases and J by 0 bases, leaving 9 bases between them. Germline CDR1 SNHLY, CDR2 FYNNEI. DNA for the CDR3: TGTGCCAGCAGCCAGGACAGTAGCAATCAGCCCCAGCATTTT. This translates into CASSQDSSNQPQHF.

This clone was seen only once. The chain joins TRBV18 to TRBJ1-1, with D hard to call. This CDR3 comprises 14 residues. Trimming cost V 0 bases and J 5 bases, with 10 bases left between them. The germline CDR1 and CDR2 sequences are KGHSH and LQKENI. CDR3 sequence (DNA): TGTGCCAGCTCACCACCTCTCGGCGGGACTGAAGCTTTCTTT. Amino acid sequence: CASSPPLGGTEAFF.

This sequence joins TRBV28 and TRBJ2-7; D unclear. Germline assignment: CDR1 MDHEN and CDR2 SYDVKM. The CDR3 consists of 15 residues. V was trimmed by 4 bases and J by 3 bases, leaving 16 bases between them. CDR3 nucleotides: TGTGCCAGCAGTTCTCCGTTCGTCGGCGGCTACGAGCAGTACTTC. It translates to CASSSPFVGGYEQYF.

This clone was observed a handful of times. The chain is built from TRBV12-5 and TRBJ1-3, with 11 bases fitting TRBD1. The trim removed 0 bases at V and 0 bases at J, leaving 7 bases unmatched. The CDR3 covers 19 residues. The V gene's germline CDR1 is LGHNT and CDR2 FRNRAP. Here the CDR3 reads CASGLVRGTGGFSGNTIYF. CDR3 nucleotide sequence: TGTGCTAGTGGTTTGGTACGGGGGACAGGGGGTTTCTCTGGAAACACCATATATTTT.